This TCR beta chain is drawn from a study of blood T cell repertoires in COVID-19. The authors' processing: By means of reference gene primer amplification, nucleated cell counts were estimated. Method: immunoSEQ multiplex PCR; TCRdb's copy keeps in-frame clones and lacks some. D and trimming come from the DNA, and the V and J calls and clone size come from that table. The data show about 300,000 clones, 88% seen once. CDR1 is SEHNR and CDR2 is FQNEAQ in the germline V gene (reference sequence). This CDR3 spans 15 amino acids. V lost 5 bases and J 0 bases, leaving 8 bases between the germline ends. Sequencing used peripheral blood. This sequence joins TRBV7-9 and TRBJ2-6, with D possibly matching TRBD2 (6 bases). This sequence was found in a woman between 25 and 40 years old with COVID-19, enrolled during active disease. This CDR3 is CASSRGLSGANVLTF. CDR3 DNA: TGTGCCAGCAGCAGGGGACTCTCTGGGGCCAACGTCCTGACTTTC.